Below are 10 T cell receptor beta chains sequenced from a single sample in a study of blood T cell repertoires in COVID-19. Method: immunoSEQ multiplex PCR; TCRdb's copy keeps in-frame clones and lacks some. The sample lists some 190,000 clones, approximately 91% occurring once. Sequenced input: peripheral blood. These receptors were collected from a woman in her thirties or forties who had recovered from COVID-19.

This clone turned up a few times. This rearrangement joins TRBV5-4 to TRBJ1-5, with D perhaps TRBD1 (6 bases). This CDR3 region has 13 residues. CDR1 SGHNT and CDR2 YYREEE come from the germline V gene (reference sequence). V lost 0 bases and J lost 5, with 6 bases in between. CDR3 nucleotide sequence: TGTGCCAGCAGCTTGGACAGGGATCAGCCCCAGCATTTT. Translating gives CASSLDRDQPQHF.

The chain combines TRBV5-4 with TRBJ2-5; 9 nucleotides align to TRBD2. CDR1 SGHNT and CDR2 YYREEE come from the germline V gene (reference sequence). Losses at the gene ends were 4 bases for V and 2 bases for J; bases not matched to a gene: 9. The CDR3 covers 16 residues. CDR3 sequence (DNA): TGTGCCAGCAGCATATTTAGCGGGAGCTCGCAAGAGACCCAGTACTTC. Protein product: CASSIFSGSSQETQYF.

The gene calls are TRBV28 and TRBJ2-2; maybe TRBD2 (5 bases). CDR1 and CDR2 (germline): MDHEN, SYDVKM. The CDR3 sequence is 13 residues long. CDR3 region: CVDGEGFTGELFF. For the CDR3, the DNA is TGTGTCGACGGGGAAGGTTTTACCGGGGAGCTGTTTTTT. Looking up the rest from reference TRBV28 and TRBJ2-2 gives the full variable domain: DVKVTQSSRYLVKRTGEKVFLECVQDMDHENMFWYRQDPGLGLRLIYFSYDVKMKEKGDIPEGYSVSREKKERFSLILESASTNQTSMYLCVDGEGFTGELFFGEGSRLTVL.

V and J are TRBV28 and TRBJ1-5; 7 bases are a match to TRBD1. Germline lookup yields CDR1 MDHEN and CDR2 SYDVKM. Trimming cost V 3 bases and J 4 bases; bases outside gene matches: 3. The CDR3 covers 14 residues. In DNA, the CDR3 is TGTGCCAGCAGTTTTTTGGACAGGAATCAGCCCCAGCATTTT. This gives the protein CASSFLDRNQPQHF.

The CDR3: CATSGQENTDTQYF. The DNA of the CDR3 is TGTGCCACCAGCGGACAGGAGAACACAGATACGCAGTATTTT. The chain uses TRBV24-1 and TRBJ2-3, with 7 bases fitting TRBD1. Germline V gives CDR1 KGHDR, CDR2 SFDVKD. The V and J ends lost 7 bases and 2 bases, in that order; junction bases with no gene match: 5. The CDR3 sequence is 14 residues long.

The J gene is TRBJ2-7, the V gene TRBV9; 8 bases are shared with TRBD1. This CDR3 has 14 amino acids. Trimming cost V 4 bases and J 3 bases; bases outside gene matches: 6. The V gene's germline CDR1 is SGDLS and CDR2 YYNGEE. The CDR3 nucleotides read TGTGCCAGCAGCCGGGACAGGACTTTCTACGAGCAGTACTTC. It translates to CASSRDRTFYEQYF.

This chain connects TRBV28 to TRBJ1-2, with 8 bases lining up with TRBD1. The trim removed 8 bases at V and 8 bases at J, leaving 7 bases unmatched. Germline values: CDR1 MDHEN, CDR2 SYDVKM. The CDR3 spans 12 residues. The CDR3 loop is CASETGDRGYTF. CDR3 in DNA: TGTGCCAGCGAGACAGGGGATCGAGGCTACACCTTC.

The chain joins TRBV15 to TRBJ1-3; 7 bases fit TRBD1. The CDR3 extends over 16 amino acids. In germline, CDR1 is LNHNV, CDR2 YYDKDF (reference sequence). V lost 0 bases to trimming and J lost 2 bases; unmatched junction nucleotides: 4. CDR3 DNA: TGTGCCACCAGCAGAGATCGGCAGGGGGCTGGAAACACCATATATTTT. This translates into CATSRDRQGAGNTIYF.

The rearrangement links TRBV19 to TRBJ1-2; no firm D call. The CDR3 loop spans 15 amino acids. Between the trimmed V and J ends, which lost 1 base and 1 base, there was a span of 10 bases. The germline CDR1 and CDR2 sequences are LNHDA and SQIVND (reference sequence). CDR3 residues: CASSIVVRSNYGYTF. The CDR3 DNA reads as TGTGCCAGTAGTATAGTAGTACGGAGTAACTATGGCTACACCTTC.

The rearrangement joins TRBV27 to TRBJ2-6, with TRBD1 identical over 7 bases. The V segment lost 5 bases and the J segment 4 bases; nucleotides outside the gene matches: 8. The germline CDR1 and CDR2 sequences are MNHEY and SMNVEV (reference sequence). The CDR3 length is 16 residues. Here the CDR3 DNA reads TGTGCCAGCAGTACGACAGGGTCGGAAGGGGCCAACGTCCTGACTTTC. Translating it yields CASSTTGSEGANVLTF.